This TCR beta chain came from a study of T cell responses to AZD1222 COVID-19 vaccine. The data were produced by immunoSEQ multiplex PCR, yet TCRdb's version contains in-frame clones alone and is incomplete. The sample carries under 200,000 clones, about 92% recorded once. Trimming left V 3 bases short and J 7 bases short, with 13 bases between. CDR1 KGHSH and CDR2 LQKENI come from the germline V gene. The CDR3 totals 14 residues. This chain uses TRBV18 with TRBJ1-5; D gene ambiguous. The receptor was isolated from an adult who received the AZD1222 COVID-19 vaccine. Sequencing was performed on peripheral blood, taken 28 days after the second AZD1222 dose. The CDR3 sequence: CASSPDSVGQPQHF. CDR3 DNA: TGTGCCAGCTCACCTGACTCGGTGGGCCAGCCCCAGCATTTT.